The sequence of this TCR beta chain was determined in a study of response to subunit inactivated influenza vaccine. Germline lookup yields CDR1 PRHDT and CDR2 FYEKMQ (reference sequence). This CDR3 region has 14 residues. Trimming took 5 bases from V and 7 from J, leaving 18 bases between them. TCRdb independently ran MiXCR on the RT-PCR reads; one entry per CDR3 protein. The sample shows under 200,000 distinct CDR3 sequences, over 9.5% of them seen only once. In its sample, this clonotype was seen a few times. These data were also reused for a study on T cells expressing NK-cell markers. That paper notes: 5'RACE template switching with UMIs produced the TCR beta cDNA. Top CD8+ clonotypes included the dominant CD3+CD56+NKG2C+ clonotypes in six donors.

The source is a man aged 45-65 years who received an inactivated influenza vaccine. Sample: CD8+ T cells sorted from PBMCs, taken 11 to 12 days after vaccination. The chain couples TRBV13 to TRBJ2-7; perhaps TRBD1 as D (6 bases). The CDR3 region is CASSLRTASLEQYF. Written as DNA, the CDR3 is TGTGCCAGCAGCCTACGGACAGCCTCCTTGGAGCAGTACTTC. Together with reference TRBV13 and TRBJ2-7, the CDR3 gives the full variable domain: AAGVIQSPRHLIKEKRETATLKCYPIPRHDTVYWYQQGPGQDPQFLISFYEKMQSDKGSIPDRFSAQQFSDYHSELNMSSLELGDSALYFCASSLRTASLEQYFGPGTRLTVT.